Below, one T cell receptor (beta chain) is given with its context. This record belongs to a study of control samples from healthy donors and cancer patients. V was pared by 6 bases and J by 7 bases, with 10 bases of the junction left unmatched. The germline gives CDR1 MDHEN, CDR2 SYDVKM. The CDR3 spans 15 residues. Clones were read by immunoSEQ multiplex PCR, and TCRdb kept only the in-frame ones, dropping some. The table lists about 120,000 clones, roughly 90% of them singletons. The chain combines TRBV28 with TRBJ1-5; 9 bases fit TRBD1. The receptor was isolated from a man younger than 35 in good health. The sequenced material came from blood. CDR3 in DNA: TGTGCCAGCAGCAGCCAGGGGACAGGGTTACAGCCCCAGCATTTT. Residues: CASSSQGTGLQPQHF. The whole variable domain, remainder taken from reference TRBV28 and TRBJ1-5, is DVKVTQSSRYLVKRTGEKVFLECVQDMDHENMFWYRQDPGLGLRLIYFSYDVKMKEKGDIPEGYSVSREKKERFSLILESASTNQTSMYLCASSSQGTGLQPQHFGDGTRLSIL.